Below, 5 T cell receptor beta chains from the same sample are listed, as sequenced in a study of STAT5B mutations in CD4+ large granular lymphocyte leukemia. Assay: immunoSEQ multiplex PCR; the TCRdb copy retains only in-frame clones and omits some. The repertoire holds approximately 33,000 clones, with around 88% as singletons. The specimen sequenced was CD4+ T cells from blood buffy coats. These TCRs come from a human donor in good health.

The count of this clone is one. Here the CDR3 reads CAATDTQYF. CDR3 bases: TGTGCTGCGACCGATACGCAGTATTTT. This chain joins TRBV7-9 and TRBJ2-3, with D uncertain. The CDR3 contains 9 residues. Looked up from germline, CDR1 is SEHNR and CDR2 is FQNEAQ (reference sequence).

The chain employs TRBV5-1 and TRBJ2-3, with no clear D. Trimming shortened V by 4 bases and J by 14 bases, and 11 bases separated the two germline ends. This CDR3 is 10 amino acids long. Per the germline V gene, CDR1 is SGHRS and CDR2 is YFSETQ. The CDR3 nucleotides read TGCGCCAGCAGCGGGGATAGTCTGTATTTT. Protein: CASSGDSLYF. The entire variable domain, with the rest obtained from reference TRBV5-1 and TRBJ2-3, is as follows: KAGVTQTPRYLIKTRGQQVTLSCSPISGHRSVSWYQQTPGQGLQFLFEYFSETQRNKGNFPGRFSGRQFSNSRSEMNVSTLELGDSALYLCASSGDSLYFGPGTRLTVL.

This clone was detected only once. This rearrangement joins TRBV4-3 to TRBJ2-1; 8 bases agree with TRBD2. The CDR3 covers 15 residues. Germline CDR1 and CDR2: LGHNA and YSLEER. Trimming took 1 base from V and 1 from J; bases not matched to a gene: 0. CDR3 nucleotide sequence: TGCGCCAGCAGCCAAGCTAGCGGGTCCTACAATGAGCAGTTCTTC. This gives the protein CASSQASGSYNEQFF.

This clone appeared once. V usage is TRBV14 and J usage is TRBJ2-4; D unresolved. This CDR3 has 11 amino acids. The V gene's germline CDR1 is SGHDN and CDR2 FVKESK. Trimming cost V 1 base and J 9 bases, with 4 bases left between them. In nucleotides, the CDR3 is TGTGCCAGCAGCCAAGTCGGCATTCAGTACTTC. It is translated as CASSQVGIQYF.

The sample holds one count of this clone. The CDR3 sequence is CASSLRLWGATNEKLFF. The CDR3 region has the DNA TGTGCCAGCAGCTTACGCCTTTGGGGGGCTACTAATGAAAAACTGTTTTTT. The chain links TRBV7-8 to TRBJ1-4; possibly TRBD1 for D (6 bases). CDR3 length: 17 residues. Per the germline V gene, CDR1 is SGHVS and CDR2 is FQNEAQ. Trimming took 2 bases from V and 2 from J, leaving 15 bases between them. The full variable domain, completed using reference TRBV7-8 and TRBJ1-4, is GAGVSQSPRYKVAKRGQDVALRCDPISGHVSLFWYQQALGQGPEFLTYFQNEAQLDKSGLPSDRFFAERPEGSVSTLKIQRTQQEDSAVYLCASSLRLWGATNEKLFFGSGTQLSVL.